This TCR beta chain was observed in a study of blood T cell repertoires in COVID-19. Libraries were prepared by immunoSEQ multiplex PCR; TCRdb keeps only in-frame clonotypes and omits some of them. The sample contains approximately 120,000 clones, 84% of which appear only once. In germline, CDR1 is KGHDR, CDR2 SFDVKD. CDR3 length: 15 amino acids. The V end was cut by 4 bases, the J end by 2 bases, with 12 bases between. Sequencing was performed on peripheral blood. This receptor was identified in an elderly woman with active or convalescent COVID-19. The V and J genes are TRBV24-1 and TRBJ2-3; tentatively, D is TRBD2 (6 bases). CDR3 region: CATSDSSGNTDTQYF. The CDR3 DNA follows: TGTGCCACCAGTGACAGTAGCGGAAACACAGATACGCAGTATTTT.